One and the same sample provided the 23 T cell receptor beta chains below, sequenced in a study of T cells in Graves' hyperthyroidism and ophthalmopathy. RNA transcripts were the template for amplifying TCR beta CDR3 regions. A set of HTBI primers served as the primers for a first-round RT-PCR of the TCR CDR3. TCRdb fed the multiplex PCR reads into MiXCR, producing one record per CDR3 protein. This table holds around 660,000 distinct CDR3 sequences, 45% found once. Sequencing was carried out using peripheral blood or thyroid tissue (not recorded which). The receptors come from an adult man with Graves' disease, either hyperthyroidism or ophthalmopathy (not recorded which).

The V call is TRBV20-1, the J call TRBJ2-7; 12 nucleotides match TRBD2. V dropped 3 bases and J dropped 1; count of bases not matched to a gene: 4. The germline gives CDR1 DFQATT, CDR2 SNEGSKA (reference sequence). The CDR3 loop spans 15 amino acids. For the CDR3, the DNA is TGCAGTGCTAGGCTAGCGGGAGGGCCTTCCTACGAGCAGTACTTC. Amino acid sequence: CSARLAGGPSYEQYF.

This clonotype occurred a few times. The rearrangement joins TRBV7-9 to TRBJ1-6; 7 bases map to TRBD1. The CDR3 sequence is 15 residues long. V lost 6 bases to trimming and J lost 6 bases; unmatched junction nucleotides: 8. Germline-derived CDR1 and CDR2 are SEHNR and FQNEAQ (reference sequence). CDR3 amino acids: CASRGSGGGNSPLHF. In DNA form, the CDR3 reads TGTGCCAGCAGAGGCTCAGGGGGTGGTAATTCACCCCTCCACTTT.

The table lists this clonotype with a few counts. One end of the junction fails to match germline, which may point to a read error. V gene TRBV7-8 combines with J gene TRBJ1-2; D uncertain. The CDR3 loop spans 12 amino acids. Germline-derived CDR1 and CDR2 are SGHVS and FQNEAQ. This CDR3 is CASSQDRRGYTF. The CDR3 coding sequence is TGCGCCAGCAGCCAAGATCGCAGGGGCTACACCTTC.

This clonotype was seen repeatedly, ten times or more. V gene TRBV7-9 combines with J gene TRBJ1-1, with TRBD1 matching 8 bases. With 4 bases clipped from V and 1 base from J, the junction kept 5 bases outside the gene matches. The CDR3 has 15 amino acids. The germline V gene encodes CDR1 SEHNR and CDR2 FQNEAQ (reference sequence). The CDR3 loop is CASSWQGAGNTEAFF. CDR3 coding DNA: TGTGCCAGCAGCTGGCAGGGGGCAGGGAACACTGAAGCTTTCTTT.

This clonotype was counted once. This sequence joins TRBV7-2 and TRBJ1-4, with D perhaps matching TRBD1 (6 bases). CDR3 size: 16 residues. Per the germline V gene, CDR1 is SGHTA and CDR2 is FQGNSA. V gave up 3 bases and J gave up 6 bases, with 17 bases separating them. CDR3: CASSLGMGAGHEKLFF. The CDR3 region has the DNA TGTGCCAGCAGCTTGGGGATGGGGGCAGGACATGAAAAACTGTTTTTT.

This clonotype was seen at least ten times. The chain couples TRBV24-1 to TRBJ2-2; TRBD2 matches at 8 bases. V trimming: 7 bases; J trimming: 4 bases; junction bases outside the gene matches: 4. The CDR3 has 14 residues. Germline V lookup: CDR1 KGHDR, CDR2 SFDVKD. The CDR3 DNA reads TGTGCCACCAGCGGGAGGGCGCTCACCGGGGAGCTGTTTTTT. Its translation: CATSGRALTGELFF.

The chain is built from TRBV9 and TRBJ2-2; 10 positions agree with TRBD1. Losses at the gene ends were 3 bases for V and 4 bases for J; bases not matched to a gene: 6. Germline-derived CDR1 and CDR2 are SGDLS and YYNGEE. This CDR3 has 16 amino acids. CDR3 DNA sequence: TGTGCCAGCAGCGATCGACAGGGGGCGGGCACCGGGGAGCTGTTTTTT. Protein product: CASSDRQGAGTGELFF.

The rearrangement uses TRBV29-1 and TRBJ1-1, with D perhaps matching TRBD1 (5 bases). The CDR3 runs to 11 residues. Germline CDR1 is SQVTM and CDR2 is ANQGSEA. Trimming pared 6 bases from V and 4 bases from J, leaving 9 bases between. The CDR3 protein is CSVDGATEAFF. The CDR3 DNA is TGCAGCGTGGACGGGGCCACTGAAGCTTTCTTT.

This clonotype was counted once. A much larger clone is a single base away; this may be a read error. The chain couples TRBV7-2 to TRBJ1-6, with D possibly TRBD1 on 5 matching bases. The germline V and J ends were trimmed by 8 bases and 3 bases, with 14 bases remaining between them. Germline CDR1 SGHTA, CDR2 FQGNSA. This CDR3 is built from 15 residues. The CDR3 DNA reads TGTGCCAGCCTTTCGACAGCCTACTATAATTCACCCCTCCACTTT. This sequence encodes CASLSTAYYNSPLHF.

In DNA, the CDR3 is TGTGCCATCAGTACGAGTACTGCAACTAATGAAAAACTGTTTTTT. Amino acids: CAISTSTATNEKLFF. The J gene is TRBJ1-4, the V gene TRBV10-3; D ambiguous. The CDR3 has 15 residues. Trimming left V 5 bases short and J 0 bases short, with 10 bases between. CDR1 is ENHRY, CDR2 SYGVKD, per germline.

This clonotype was found many times. The chain employs TRBV29-1 and TRBJ2-5; 9 positions match TRBD2. Germline loops: CDR1 SQVTM, CDR2 ANQGSEA. The length of the CDR3 is 13 residues. The V gene end was trimmed by 6 bases and the J gene end by 2 bases; junction bases not matched to a gene: 4. The CDR3 DNA follows: TGCAGCGTCGCTAGCGGGACACAAGAGACCCAGTACTTC. Translated, it gives CSVASGTQETQYF. The variable domain in full, completed from reference TRBV29-1 and TRBJ2-5, reads SAVISQKPSRDICQRGTSLTIQCQVDSQVTMMFWYRQQPGQSLTLIATANQGSEATYESGFVIDKFPISRPNLTFSTLTVSNMSPEDSSIYLCSVASGTQETQYFGPGTRLLVL.

V is TRBV7-9 and J is TRBJ2-7; TRBD1 is a possible D gene (6 bases). V shed 1 base and J shed 6 bases, with 16 bases lying between them. The CDR3 runs 15 residues. Germline assignment: CDR1 SEHNR and CDR2 FQNEAQ (reference sequence). CDR3 region: CASSLGRPGDGEQYF. The CDR3 region has the DNA TGTGCCAGCAGCTTAGGACGACCAGGGGACGGCGAGCAGTACTTC.

Of note for this clonotype: Compared with germline, one end of the junction differs, possibly owing to a read error. The CDR3 coding sequence is TGTGCCAGCGGTTTCAGGGGCCTAGAAGAAGCTTTCTTT. Translated: CASGFRGLEEAFF. This chain links TRBV12-3 or TRBV12-4 with TRBJ1-1, with D perhaps matching TRBD1 (6 bases). CDR3 length: 13 residues.

With regard to this clonotype: At one end, the junction sequence differs from germline, possibly due to a read error. This chain uses TRBV7-9 with TRBJ1-3; 9 bases fit TRBD1. The CDR3 runs to 12 residues. From germline, CDR1 is SEHNR and CDR2 FQNEAQ (reference sequence). CDR3 sequence reads: CASSGTGTGWNF. In nucleotides, the CDR3 is TGTGCCAGCAGCGGCACCGGGACAGGGTGGAATTTT.

This clonotype was seen only once. The rearrangement joins TRBV9 to TRBJ1-2, with D perhaps TRBD1 (5 bases). The CDR3 contains 14 residues. From germline, CDR1 is SGDLS and CDR2 YYNGEE. V was shortened by 6 bases and J by 7 bases, with 19 bases between the two germline ends. The CDR3, as DNA: TGTGCCAGCACCTCAGACAGTTTTGTGCTTGGCTACACCTTC. Encoded protein: CASTSDSFVLGYTF.

This clonotype occurred a few times. The chain recombines TRBV20-1 with TRBJ2-7; 12 bases agree with TRBD2. The trim removed 6 bases at V and 6 bases at J, leaving 6 bases unmatched. This CDR3 region has 13 residues. Germline V gives CDR1 DFQATT, CDR2 SNEGSKA (reference sequence). The chain's CDR3 is CSAKTSGSSEQYF. For the CDR3, the DNA is TGCAGTGCCAAGACTAGCGGGAGTTCCGAGCAGTACTTC.

The V call is TRBV2, the J call TRBJ2-5, with 7 bases fitting TRBD1. The junction had 7 bases not matched to a gene; V was cut back by 11 bases and J by 4 bases. In germline, CDR1 is SNHLY, CDR2 FYNNEI. CDR3 length: 12 amino acids. In nucleotides, the CDR3 is TGTGCCGGAACAGGGACAGCAGAGACCCAGTACTTC. This sequence encodes CAGTGTAETQYF.

Comment on this clonotype: One junction end does not reproduce the germline sequence, and a read error may be involved. The J gene is TRBJ2-5, the V gene TRBV4-1, with 10 nucleotides matching TRBD1. The CDR3 covers 15 residues. Germline lookup yields CDR1 MGHRA and CDR2 YSYEKL. CDR3 nucleotide sequence: TGTGCCAGCAGCCAAACCGGGACAGGGGATGAGACCCAGTACTTC. Translating it yields CASSQTGTGDETQYF.

For the CDR3, the DNA is TGTGCCAGCAGCTTGACCACCGGGACAGGGTCCTTCTCTGGAAACACCATATATTTT. This encodes CASSLTTGTGSFSGNTIYF. This sequence joins TRBV7-9 and TRBJ1-3, with TRBD1 matching over 9 bases. Per germline, CDR1 SEHNR and CDR2 FQNEAQ (reference sequence). J lost 0 bases, V lost 3 bases, and 12 bases had no gene match. The CDR3 runs 19 residues.

Many counts were recorded for this clonotype. The V and J genes are TRBV10-3 and TRBJ2-6, with D possibly called TRBD1 or TRBD2 (5 bases each). Germline V gene lookup returns CDR1 ENHRY and CDR2 SYGVKD. The CDR3 has 18 residues. V shed 0 bases and J shed 2 bases, with 14 bases lying between them. CDR3 sequence reads: CAISESGVGGAGANVLTF. CDR3 in DNA: TGTGCCATCAGTGAGTCGGGTGTTGGGGGAGCTGGGGCCAACGTCCTGACTTTC.

The genes are TRBV6-6 and TRBJ2-6; weak D call: TRBD1 (5 bases). The CDR3 totals 11 residues. Germline loops: CDR1 MNHNY, CDR2 SVGAGI (reference sequence). The germline V and J ends were trimmed by 7 bases and 13 bases, with 11 bases remaining between them. The CDR3 sequence: CASTDSWVLTF. CDR3 nucleotides: TGTGCCAGCACCGACAGTTGGGTCCTGACTTTC.

The chain employs TRBV25-1 and TRBJ1-1; 9 bases fit TRBD1. Germline CDR1 MGHDK, CDR2 SYGVNS. This CDR3 region has 15 residues. The junction had 10 bases not matched to a gene; V was cut back by 6 bases and J by 5 bases. The CDR3 here is CASRSTTGGLTEAFF. CDR3 nucleotide sequence: TGTGCCAGCAGATCTACCACAGGGGGCTTGACTGAAGCTTTCTTT. Based on the CDR3 plus reference TRBV25-1 and TRBJ1-1, the full variable domain is EADIYQTPRYLVIGTGKKITLECSQTMGHDKMYWYQQDPGMELHLIHYSYGVNSTEKGDLSSESTVSRIRTEHFPLTLESARPSHTSQYLCASRSTTGGLTEAFFGQGTRLTVV.

This clonotype was found a few times. One end of the junction does not line up with germline, which may come from a read error. The chain employs TRBV20-1 and TRBJ2-7, with 8 bases lining up with TRBD1. This CDR3 region has 13 residues. Germline lookup yields CDR1 DFQATT and CDR2 SNEGSKA (reference sequence). In DNA, the CDR3 is TGCAGTGCTGGGGACAGGTACTCCAACGAGCAGTACTTC. Translated: CSAGDRYSNEQYF.